These T cell receptor beta chains were read from a single sample in a study of post-analysis software for immune sequencing data. TCRdb reanalysed the PCR reads using MiXCR and keeps one entry per CDR3 protein. The sample lists roughly 870,000 distinct CDR3 sequences; around 50% were seen once. Sequencing input: blood. The receptors stem from a girl between 10 and 17 years old with multiple sclerosis. Both conserved end residues are part of each CDR3. A D gene is named only where the DNA matches it firmly. Expanded clones are given a class, and other clones once, few, many or no size at all.

D gene: TRBD2; clone size: -; J gene: TRBJ2-7; V gene: TRBV20-1; CDR3 DNA: TGCAGTGCTAGAGATGGGGGGAGGGCCGCCCACGAGCAGTACTTC; CDR3 protein: CSARDGGRAAHEQYF
D gene: -; clone size: -; J gene: TRBJ1-2; V gene: TRBV6-1; CDR3 DNA: TGTGCCAGCAGTGAGGGGGAGTTCGATGGCTACACCTTC; CDR3 protein: CASSEGEFDGYTF
D gene: TRBD2; clone size: -; J gene: TRBJ2-3; V gene: TRBV7-2; CDR3 DNA: TGTGCCAGCACGTGGACTAGCGGGGGGTCTAGCACAGATACGCAGTATTTT; CDR3 protein: CASTWTSGGSSTDTQYF
D gene: TRBD2; clone size: few; J gene: TRBJ2-7; V gene: TRBV4-1; CDR3 DNA: TGCGCCAGCAGCCGAGATCTGGTACTAGCGGTTTTCTACGAGCAGTACTTC; CDR3 protein: CASSRDLVLAVFYEQYF
D gene: -; clone size: -; J gene: TRBJ1-5; V gene: TRBV2; CDR3 DNA: TGTGCCAGCAGTGATGCCGGACACACTAGGGCCAGCAATCAGCCCCAGCATTTT; CDR3 protein: CASSDAGHTRASNQPQHF
D gene: TRBD2; clone size: -; J gene: TRBJ2-7; V gene: TRBV5-5; CDR3 DNA: TGTGCCAGCAGCCCGGCGGGGGTCACCGACGAGCAGTACTTC; CDR3 protein: CASSPAGVTDEQYF
D gene: -; clone size: -; J gene: TRBJ2-7; V gene: TRBV10-3; CDR3 DNA: TGTGCCATCGGAGGTTTCTCCTACGAGCAGTACTTC; CDR3 protein: CAIGGFSYEQYF
D gene: -; clone size: -; J gene: TRBJ2-4; V gene: TRBV5-6; CDR3 DNA: TGTGCCAGCAGCCCGGGACCCTTGCTAGCCAAAAACATTCAGTACTTC; CDR3 protein: CASSPGPLLAKNIQYF
D gene: -; clone size: -; J gene: TRBJ2-3; V gene: TRBV27; CDR3 DNA: TGTGCCAGCAGTTCCCCTATTATAGGTACGCAGTATTTT; CDR3 protein: CASSSPIIGTQYF
D gene: -; clone size: few; J gene: TRBJ2-3; V gene: TRBV20-1; CDR3 DNA: TGCAGTGCTAGTAGGGACCCTAGCACAGATACGCAGTATTTT; CDR3 protein: CSASRDPSTDTQYF
D gene: -; clone size: -; J gene: TRBJ2-1; V gene: TRBV12-3/TRBV12-4; CDR3 DNA: TGTGCCAGCAGGTCAGGACCTTCCGATGAGCAGTTCTTC; CDR3 protein: CASRSGPSDEQFF
D gene: TRBD1; clone size: -; J gene: TRBJ2-1; V gene: TRBV5-1; CDR3 DNA: TGCGCCAGCAGCGCGCCGGGACAGACGCAGTTCTTC; CDR3 protein: CASSAPGQTQFF
D gene: TRBD1; clone size: few; J gene: TRBJ1-5; V gene: TRBV4-1; CDR3 DNA: TGCGCCAGCAGCCAGATTCAGGGGGACAATCAGCCCCAGCATTTT; CDR3 protein: CASSQIQGDNQPQHF
D gene: -; clone size: few; J gene: TRBJ1-2; V gene: TRBV29-1; CDR3 DNA: TGCAGCGTTGGACTGAGCTATGGCTACACCTTC; CDR3 protein: CSVGLSYGYTF
D gene: -; clone size: once; J gene: TRBJ2-3; V gene: TRBV29-1; CDR3 DNA: TGCAGCGTCGGGCGGAGCGAGGGGGTGGATACGCAGTATTTT; CDR3 protein: CSVGRSEGVDTQYF
D gene: TRBD1; clone size: -; J gene: TRBJ1-2; V gene: TRBV12-3/TRBV12-4; CDR3 DNA: TGTGCCAGCAGGTCAGGGGGAGAGCCGGGTCGTCGCTATGGCTACACCTTC; CDR3 protein: CASRSGGEPGRRYGYTF
D gene: TRBD1; clone size: -; J gene: TRBJ2-3; V gene: TRBV6-2/TRBV6-3; CDR3 DNA: TGTGCCAGCAGTAGAGGACAGGGCCCGACTAAGGCGCAGTATTTT; CDR3 protein: CASSRGQGPTKAQYF
D gene: -; clone size: -; J gene: TRBJ2-4; V gene: TRBV6-2/TRBV6-3; CDR3 DNA: TGTGCCAGCATCGGAGCCAAAAACATTCAGTACTTC; CDR3 protein: CASIGAKNIQYF
D gene: -; clone size: -; J gene: TRBJ2-7; V gene: TRBV14; CDR3 DNA: TGTGCCAGCAGCCAAGCCGGCAGCCTGGCCTACGAGCAGTACTTC; CDR3 protein: CASSQAGSLAYEQYF
D gene: TRBD2; clone size: -; J gene: TRBJ2-7; V gene: TRBV3-1; CDR3 DNA: TGTGCCAGCAGCCCCCTTGTGGGGGGGGGATCCTACGAGCAGTACTTC; CDR3 protein: CASSPLVGGGSYEQYF